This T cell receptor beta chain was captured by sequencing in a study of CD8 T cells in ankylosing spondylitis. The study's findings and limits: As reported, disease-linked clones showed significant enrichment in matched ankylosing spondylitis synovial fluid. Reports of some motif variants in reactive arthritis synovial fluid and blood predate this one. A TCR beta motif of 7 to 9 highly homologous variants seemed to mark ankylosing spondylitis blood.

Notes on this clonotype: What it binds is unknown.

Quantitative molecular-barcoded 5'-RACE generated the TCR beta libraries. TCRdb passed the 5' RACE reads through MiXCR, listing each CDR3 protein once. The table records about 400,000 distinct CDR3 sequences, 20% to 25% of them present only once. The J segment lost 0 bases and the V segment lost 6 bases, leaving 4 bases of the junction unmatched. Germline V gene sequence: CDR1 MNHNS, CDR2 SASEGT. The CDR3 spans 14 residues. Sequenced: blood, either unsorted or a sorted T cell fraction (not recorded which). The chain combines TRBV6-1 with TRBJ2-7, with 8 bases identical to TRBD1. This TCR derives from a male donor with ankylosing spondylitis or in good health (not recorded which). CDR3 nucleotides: TGTGCCAGCAGACAGGACAGGGCCTCCTACGAGCAGTACTTC. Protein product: CASRQDRASYEQYF.